This T cell receptor (beta chain) comes out of a study of blood T cell repertoires in COVID-19. Across the study: Sample material is recorded as cDNA or gDNA derived from T cells, B-cell-depleted T cells, or PBMCs.

Participant-given clinical history determined each cohort assignment. Here immunoSEQ multiplex PCR was the method, and the copy in TCRdb shows in-frame clones only, minus some. The sample consists of about 250,000 clones, roughly 89% of them appearing once. The sequenced sample was PBMCs or T cells enriched from blood (not recorded which). This TCR derives from a young woman with acute COVID-19.

The CDR3 region has the DNA TGTGCTAGTGGTTTGGTACGTTTGCCAGGGGAGATCTATGGCTACACCTTC. It translates to CASGLVRLPGEIYGYTF. This rearrangement joins TRBV12-5 to TRBJ1-2, with TRBD1 as a possible D gene (6 bases). Germline assignment: CDR1 LGHNT and CDR2 FRNRAP. The CDR3 has 17 amino acids. The V end was cut by 0 bases, the J end by 4 bases, with 18 bases between.